This entry lists 14 T cell receptor beta chains sequenced from one sample in a study of T cell responses to AZD1222 COVID-19 vaccine. Generated by immunoSEQ multiplex PCR, the TCRdb table keeps only in-frame clones and is missing some. The top ten clones hold 3.9% of a sample with more than 95,000 clones, roughly 85% of them seen once. This specimen was peripheral blood, taken on day 0 of MenACWY control vaccination. These TCRs come from an adult in good health.

V gene TRBV10-1 combines with J gene TRBJ1-4, with a possible D match to TRBD1 (5 bases). Germline lookup yields CDR1 WNHNN and CDR2 SYGVQD (reference sequence). Trimming stripped 7 bases from V and 8 bases from J, with 14 bases between. CDR3 size: 13 residues. The CDR3 loop is CASTGGVGEKLFF. CDR3 nucleotides: TGCGCCAGCACCGGAGGGGTCGGCGAAAAACTGTTTTTT.

The chain has TRBV6-5 and TRBJ1-1, with D possibly being TRBD1 (5 bases). In germline, CDR1 is MNHEY, CDR2 SVGAGI. V lost 6 bases and J lost 4, with 15 bases in between. The CDR3 covers 14 residues. The CDR3 bases are TGTGCCAGCAGCTCCCCCGGGGGGGGCACTGAAGCTTTCTTT. Translation gives CASSSPGGGTEAFF.

CDR3 protein: CASSLNQGGEAFF. CDR3 sequence (DNA): TGTGCCAGCAGCTTAAACCAGGGGGGTGAAGCTTTCTTT. The chain carries TRBV7-3 and TRBJ1-1; 7 bases are shared with TRBD1. The J segment lost 7 bases and the V segment lost 1 base, leaving 3 bases of the junction unmatched. Germline V gene data show CDR1 as SGHTA and CDR2 as FQGTGA. The CDR3 consists of 13 residues.

The chain is built from TRBV29-1 and TRBJ2-7; tentative D call: TRBD1 (6 bases). There are 14 residues in the CDR3. V lost 6 bases, J lost 6 bases, and 21 bases lay in between. The germline V gene encodes CDR1 SQVTM and CDR2 ANQGSEA. As DNA, the CDR3 is TGCAGCGTGGCCGGACAGCTGTCTGGATTCGAGCAGTACTTC. As protein: CSVAGQLSGFEQYF.

The chain joins TRBV28 to TRBJ2-7, with D possibly TRBD2 on 5 matching bases. Trimming took 1 base from V and 0 from J, leaving 16 bases between them. The CDR3 length is 17 residues. Germline CDR1 MDHEN, CDR2 SYDVKM. CDR3 amino acids: CASSLSLRERSSYEQYF. The CDR3 coding sequence is TGTGCCAGCAGTTTATCCCTAAGGGAGAGGAGCTCCTACGAGCAGTACTTC.

This clone was seen just once. The chain employs TRBV6-5 and TRBJ2-5; tentative D call: TRBD2 (6 bases). The length of the CDR3 is 13 residues. The germline V gene encodes CDR1 MNHEY and CDR2 SVGAGI. V gave up 6 bases and J gave up 2 bases, with 10 bases separating them. CDR3 coding DNA: TGTGCCAGCAGACGAGGGAGGCAAGAGACCCAGTACTTC. Residues: CASRRGRQETQYF.

This chain connects TRBV7-6 to TRBJ2-2, with 8 bases lining up with TRBD2. J was trimmed by 4 bases and V by 3 bases; bases with no gene match: 7. Germline assignment: CDR1 SGHVS and CDR2 FNYEAQ. This CDR3 comprises 16 residues. CDR3 bases: TGTGCCAGCAGCTTTTCGGGGGGGCTAGGCACCGGGGAGCTGTTTTTT. Translation: CASSFSGGLGTGELFF.

The V gene is TRBV18, the J gene TRBJ2-5; D not certain. The CDR3 runs 13 residues. V gave up 5 bases and J gave up 7 bases, with 14 bases separating them. The germline V gene encodes CDR1 KGHSH and CDR2 LQKENI. CDR3 amino acids: CASSVSADPTQYF. CDR3 in DNA: TGTGCCAGCTCAGTTTCCGCGGACCCGACCCAGTACTTC.

The genes are TRBV5-1 and TRBJ1-2; D unclear. The ends were cut back, 0 bases at V and 0 bases at J, with 6 bases in the middle. The CDR3 is made up of 14 amino acids. Germline CDR1 reads SGHRS; CDR2 reads YFSETQ. The CDR3 is CASSLEPPNYGYTF. CDR3 nucleotide sequence: TGCGCCAGCAGCTTGGAGCCTCCTAACTATGGCTACACCTTC.

This clone came up a few times. J is TRBJ2-2 and V is TRBV7-9; D remains unclear. CDR1 SEHNR and CDR2 FQNEAQ come from the germline V gene (reference sequence). The CDR3 spans 13 residues. Between the trimmed V and J ends, which lost 1 base and 7 bases, there was a span of 7 bases. CDR3 in amino acids: CASSLVEIGELFF. The CDR3 bases are TGTGCCAGCAGCTTAGTAGAGATCGGGGAGCTGTTTTTT.

V gene TRBV6-2 or TRBV6-3 combines with J gene TRBJ1-4; no clear D. The CDR3 runs 18 residues. The germline gives CDR1 MNHEY, CDR2 SVGEGT. Trimming left V 2 bases short and J 5 bases short, with 21 bases between. Written as DNA, the CDR3 is TGTGCCAGCAGTTACACCGCGCCAGCGGGGATCTACAATGAAAAACTGTTTTTT. Its translation is CASSYTAPAGIYNEKLFF.

This clone was observed once. The chain combines TRBV28 with TRBJ2-1; possibly TRBD1 for D (5 bases). Trimming took 5 bases from V and 4 from J, leaving 12 bases between them. This CDR3 has 14 residues. Germline loops: CDR1 MDHEN, CDR2 SYDVKM. This CDR3 reads CASSGATGYNEQFF. In DNA form, the CDR3 reads TGTGCCAGCAGTGGGGCCACTGGTTACAATGAGCAGTTCTTC.

The CDR3 region is CASSRQGGTQYF. CDR3 DNA: TGTGCCAGCAGCAGACAGGGGGGGACCCAGTACTTC. V and J are TRBV2 and TRBJ2-5; TRBD1 matches at 9 bases. V lost 6 bases and J lost 7; bases outside the gene matches: 3. The CDR3 extends over 12 amino acids. Germline CDR1 SNHLY, CDR2 FYNNEI.

The chain recombines TRBV19 with TRBJ1-4, with D unresolved. V gave up 0 bases and J gave up 5 bases, with 16 bases separating them. The CDR3 is 17 residues long. Germline values: CDR1 LNHDA, CDR2 SQIVND (reference sequence). The chain's CDR3 is CASSIDDRLSWNEKLFF. DNA of the CDR3: TGTGCCAGTAGTATAGATGATCGGCTCAGCTGGAATGAAAAACTGTTTTTT.